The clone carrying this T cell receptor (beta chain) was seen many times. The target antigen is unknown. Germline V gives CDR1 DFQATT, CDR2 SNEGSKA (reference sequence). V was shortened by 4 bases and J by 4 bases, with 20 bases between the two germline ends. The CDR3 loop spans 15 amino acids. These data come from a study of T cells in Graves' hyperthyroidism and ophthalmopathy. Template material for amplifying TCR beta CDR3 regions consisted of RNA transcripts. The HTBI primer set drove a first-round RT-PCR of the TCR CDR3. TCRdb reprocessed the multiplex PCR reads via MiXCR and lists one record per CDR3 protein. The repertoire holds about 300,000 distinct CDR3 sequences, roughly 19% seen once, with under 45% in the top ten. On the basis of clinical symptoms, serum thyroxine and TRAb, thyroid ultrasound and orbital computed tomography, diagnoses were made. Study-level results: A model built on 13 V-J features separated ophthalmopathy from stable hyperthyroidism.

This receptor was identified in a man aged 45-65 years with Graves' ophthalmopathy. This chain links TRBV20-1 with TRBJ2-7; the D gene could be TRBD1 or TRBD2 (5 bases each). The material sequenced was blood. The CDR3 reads CSATPGGALLYEQYF. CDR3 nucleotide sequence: TGCAGTGCTACCCCTGGGGGAGCGCTTCTTTACGAGCAGTACTTC.